Given below is one T cell receptor (beta chain) in context. These data come from a study of control samples from healthy donors and cancer patients. Germline trimming cut 7 bases from V and 4 bases from J; bases unmatched to any gene: 6. Germline loops: CDR1 WSHSY, CDR2 SAAADI. CDR3 length equals 14 residues. Method: immunoSEQ multiplex PCR; TCRdb's copy keeps in-frame clones and lacks some. This table holds approximately 220,000 clones, around 94% found once. The sequencing input was blood. The TCR originated in a man aged 45 to 65 in good health. The rearrangement links TRBV10-2 to TRBJ1-2, with 10 bases identical to TRBD1. The DNA for the CDR3 is TGCGCCAGCAAGGGGACAGGGGACGGCTATGGCTACACCTTC. Amino acids: CASKGTGDGYGYTF.